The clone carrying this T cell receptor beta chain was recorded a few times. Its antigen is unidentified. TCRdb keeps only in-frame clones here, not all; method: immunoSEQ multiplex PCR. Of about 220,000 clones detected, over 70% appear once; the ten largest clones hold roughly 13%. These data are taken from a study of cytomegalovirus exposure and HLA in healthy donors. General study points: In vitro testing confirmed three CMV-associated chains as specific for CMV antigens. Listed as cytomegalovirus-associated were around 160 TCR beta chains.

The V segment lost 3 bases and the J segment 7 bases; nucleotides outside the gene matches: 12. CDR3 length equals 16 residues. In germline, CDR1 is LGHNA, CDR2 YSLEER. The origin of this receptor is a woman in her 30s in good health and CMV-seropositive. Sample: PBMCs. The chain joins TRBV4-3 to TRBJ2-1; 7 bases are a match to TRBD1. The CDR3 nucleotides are TGCGCCAGCAGCCAGTCTTATGGGACAGAGTGGAATGAGCAGTTCTTC. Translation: CASSQSYGTEWNEQFF.